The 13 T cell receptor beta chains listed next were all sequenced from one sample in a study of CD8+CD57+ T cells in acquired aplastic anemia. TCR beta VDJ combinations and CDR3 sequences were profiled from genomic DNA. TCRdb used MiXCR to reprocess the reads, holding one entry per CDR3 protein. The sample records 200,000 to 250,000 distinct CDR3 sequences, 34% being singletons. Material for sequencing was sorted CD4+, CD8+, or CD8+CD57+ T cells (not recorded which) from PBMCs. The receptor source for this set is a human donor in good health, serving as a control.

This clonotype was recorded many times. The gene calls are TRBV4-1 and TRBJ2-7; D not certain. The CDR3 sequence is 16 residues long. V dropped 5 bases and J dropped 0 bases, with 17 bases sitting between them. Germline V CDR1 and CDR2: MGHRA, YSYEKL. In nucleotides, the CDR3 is TGCGCCAGCAGCGGCGACAAGACACCGATCTCCTACGAGCAGTACTTC. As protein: CASSGDKTPISYEQYF.

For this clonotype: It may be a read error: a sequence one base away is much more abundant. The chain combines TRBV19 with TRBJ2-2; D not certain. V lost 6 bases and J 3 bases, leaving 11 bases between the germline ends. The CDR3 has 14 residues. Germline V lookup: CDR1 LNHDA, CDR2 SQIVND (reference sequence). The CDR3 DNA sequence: TGTGCCAGTAGCCTAGGATGGGACACCGGGGAGCTGTTTTTT. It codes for CASSLGWDTGELFF.

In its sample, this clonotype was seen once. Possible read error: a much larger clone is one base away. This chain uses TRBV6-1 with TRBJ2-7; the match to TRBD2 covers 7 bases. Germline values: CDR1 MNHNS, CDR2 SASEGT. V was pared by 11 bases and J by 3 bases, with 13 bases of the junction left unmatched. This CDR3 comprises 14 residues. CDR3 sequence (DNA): TGTGCCGGCATGCCTAGGACTAGGGTCTACGAGCAGTACTTC. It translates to CAGMPRTRVYEQYF.

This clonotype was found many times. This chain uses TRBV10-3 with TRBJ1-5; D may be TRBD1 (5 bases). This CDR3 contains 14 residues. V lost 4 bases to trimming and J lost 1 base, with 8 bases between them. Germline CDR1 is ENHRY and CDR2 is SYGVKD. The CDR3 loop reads CAISAGNSNQPQHF. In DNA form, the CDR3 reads TGTGCCATCAGTGCAGGGAACAGCAATCAGCCCCAGCATTTT.

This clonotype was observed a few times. CDR3 region: CASSFSPAREAFF. Here the CDR3 DNA reads TGTGCCAGCAGTTTTAGCCCCGCCCGGGAGGCTTTCTTT. The chain combines TRBV2 with TRBJ1-1; no reliable D call. Trimming removed 5 bases from V and 11 bases from J, with 18 bases in between. CDR1 SNHLY and CDR2 FYNNEI come from the germline V gene. The CDR3 is made up of 13 amino acids.

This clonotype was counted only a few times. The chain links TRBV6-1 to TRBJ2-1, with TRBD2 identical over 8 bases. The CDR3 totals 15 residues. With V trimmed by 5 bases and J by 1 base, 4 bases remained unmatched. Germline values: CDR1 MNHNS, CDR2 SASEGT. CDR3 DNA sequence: TGTGCCAGCAGTCAGACTAGCGTATCCTACAATGAGCAGTTCTTC. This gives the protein CASSQTSVSYNEQFF.

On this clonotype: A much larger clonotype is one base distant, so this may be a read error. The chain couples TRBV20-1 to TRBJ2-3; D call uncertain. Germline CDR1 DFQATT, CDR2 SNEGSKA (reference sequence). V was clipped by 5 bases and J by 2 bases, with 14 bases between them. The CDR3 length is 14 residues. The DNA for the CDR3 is TGCAGTGCTCTAGGGCAGGCAGACACAGATACGCAGTATTTT. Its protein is CSALGQADTDTQYF.

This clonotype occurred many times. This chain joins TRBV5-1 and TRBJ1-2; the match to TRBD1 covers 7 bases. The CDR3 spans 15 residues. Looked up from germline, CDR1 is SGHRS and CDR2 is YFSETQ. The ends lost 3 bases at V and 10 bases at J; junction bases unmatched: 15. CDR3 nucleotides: TGCGCCAGCAGCTGGCAGCCGGGACAGTTCGATGACTACACCTTC. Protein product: CASSWQPGQFDDYTF. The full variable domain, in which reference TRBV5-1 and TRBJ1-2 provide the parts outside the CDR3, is KAGVTQTPRYLIKTRGQQVTLSCSPISGHRSVSWYQQTPGQGLQFLFEYFSETQRNKGNFPGRFSGRQFSNSRSEMNVSTLELGDSALYLCASSWQPGQFDDYTFGSGTRLTVV.

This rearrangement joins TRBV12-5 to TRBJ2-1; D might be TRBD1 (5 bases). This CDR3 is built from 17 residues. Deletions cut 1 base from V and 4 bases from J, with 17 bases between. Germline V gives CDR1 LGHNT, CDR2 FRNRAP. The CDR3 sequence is CASGLDRGQGGYNEQFF. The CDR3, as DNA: TGTGCTAGTGGTTTGGACCGTGGGCAGGGTGGATACAATGAGCAGTTCTTC. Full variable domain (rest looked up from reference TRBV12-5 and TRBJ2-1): DARVTQTPRHKVTEMGQEVTMRCQPILGHNTVFWYRQTMMQGLELLAYFRNRAPLDDSGMPKDRFSAEMPDATLATLKIQPSEPRDSAVYFCASGLDRGQGGYNEQFFGPGTRLTVL.

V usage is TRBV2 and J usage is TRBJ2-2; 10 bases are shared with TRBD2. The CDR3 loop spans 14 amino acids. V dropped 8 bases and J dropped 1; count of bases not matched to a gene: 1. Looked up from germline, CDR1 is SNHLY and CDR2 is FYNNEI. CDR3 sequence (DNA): TGTGCCAGCGTAGCGGGGGGGAACACCGGGGAGCTGTTTTTT. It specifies CASVAGGNTGELFF. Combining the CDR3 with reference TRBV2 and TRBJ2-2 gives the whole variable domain EPEVTQTPSHQVTQMGQEVILRCVPISNHLYFYWYRQILGQKVEFLVSFYNNEISEKSEIFDDQFSVERPDGSNFTLKIRSTKLEDSAMYFCASVAGGNTGELFFGEGSRLTVL.

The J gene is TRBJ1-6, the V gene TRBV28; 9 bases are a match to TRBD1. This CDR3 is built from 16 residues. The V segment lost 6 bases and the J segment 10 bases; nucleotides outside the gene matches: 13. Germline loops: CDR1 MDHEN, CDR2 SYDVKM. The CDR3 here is CASRVFGGQGRSPLHF. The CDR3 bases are TGTGCCAGCAGGGTATTTGGGGGACAGGGCCGATCACCCCTCCACTTT. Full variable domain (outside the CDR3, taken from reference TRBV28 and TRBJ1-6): DVKVTQSSRYLVKRTGEKVFLECVQDMDHENMFWYRQDPGLGLRLIYFSYDVKMKEKGDIPEGYSVSREKKERFSLILESASTNQTSMYLCASRVFGGQGRSPLHFGNGTRLTVT.

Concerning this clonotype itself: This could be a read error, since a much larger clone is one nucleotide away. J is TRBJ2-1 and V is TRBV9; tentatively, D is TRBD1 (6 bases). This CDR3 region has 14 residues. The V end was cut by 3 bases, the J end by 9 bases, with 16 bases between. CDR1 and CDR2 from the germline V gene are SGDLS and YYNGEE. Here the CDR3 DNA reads TGTGCCAGCAGCGATAGGGACGGCAGGGGTGAGCAGTTCTTC. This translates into CASSDRDGRGEQFF.

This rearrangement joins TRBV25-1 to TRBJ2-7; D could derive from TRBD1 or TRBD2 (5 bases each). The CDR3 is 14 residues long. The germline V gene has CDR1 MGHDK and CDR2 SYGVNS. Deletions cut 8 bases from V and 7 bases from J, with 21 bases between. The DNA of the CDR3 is TGTGCCAGCCGTCGACTCGGGACCTACAATGAGCAGTACTTC. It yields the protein CASRRLGTYNEQYF.